This T cell receptor beta chain was retrieved from a study of regulatory T cells in long-lasting Graves disease. Study-level findings and limits: Under persistent disease, TRBV28, TRBJ1-2 and TRBJ2-5 were used preferentially.

Specified time point: newly diagnosed GD, antithyroid drugs for less than 3 months. Extracted PBMC RNA gave rise to the TCR library. With regard to this clonotype: What it binds is unknown.

Germline CDR1 reads DFQATT; CDR2 reads SNEGSKA (reference sequence). This CDR3 has 14 residues. V dropped 4 bases and J dropped 5; count of bases not matched to a gene: 4. Construction of the TCR beta libraries employed iRepertoire HTBI primers in conjunction with Arm-PCR of CDR3 regions. TCRdb independently ran MiXCR on the multiplex PCR reads; one entry per CDR3 protein. The top ten hold under 20% of the sample, which has hundreds of thousands of distinct CDR3 sequences, roughly 15% seen once. These data were also filed under a second study, of T cells in Graves' hyperthyroidism and ophthalmopathy. That work adds: Across 18 months, stable Graves' hyperthyroidism was marked by no progression to ophthalmopathy. During a first-round RT-PCR of the TCR CDR3, the HTBI primer set was used. In validation, the model predicted ophthalmopathy. These predictions came a median roughly 6 months before onset.

The source of this sequence is a woman in her 30s with Graves disease. V and J are TRBV20-1 and TRBJ2-5, with 13 bases matching TRBD2. The sample consisted of peripheral blood mononuclear cells (PBMCs), taken at new diagnosis, from a patient treated with antithyroid drugs. This CDR3 reads CSATWTSGSETQYF. CDR3 bases: TGCAGTGCTACCTGGACTAGCGGGAGTGAGACCCAGTACTTC.